This T cell receptor beta chain was retrieved from a study of T cells after posttransplantation cyclophosphamide. Study findings and constraints: Skin or GI-infiltrating T cells shared few TRB sequences with blood. Later blood repertoires were often dominated by clones from the donor CD8+ memory compartment. After PTCy, TRB diversity resembled that of CNI/methotrexate controls.

This table comes from immunoSEQ multiplex PCR, and its TCRdb copy is limited to in-frame clones, with some not included. The sample includes approximately 17,000 clones, 92% of them seen just once. Note on this clone: Its target is not known.

Treatment was busulfan-fludarabine conditioning, a marrow graft, and cyclophosphamide on days +3 and +4. The junction had 9 bases not matched to a gene; V was cut back by 4 bases and J by 5 bases. Per germline, CDR1 SGHTA and CDR2 FQGNSA. This CDR3 is built from 15 residues. The source is a male patient between 60 and 69 years old who received an allogeneic stem cell transplant from a related donor and was CMV-positive. Some of these T cells may belong to the graft donor. The sequences come from CD4+ T cells sorted from blood, collected after allogeneic stem cell transplant with posttransplant cyclophosphamide. This rearrangement joins TRBV7-2 to TRBJ1-2, with 8 bases lining up with TRBD1. This CDR3 reads CASSSSRGLGYGYTF. The CDR3 DNA reads TGTGCCAGCAGCTCCTCCAGGGGGCTAGGATATGGCTACACCTTC.